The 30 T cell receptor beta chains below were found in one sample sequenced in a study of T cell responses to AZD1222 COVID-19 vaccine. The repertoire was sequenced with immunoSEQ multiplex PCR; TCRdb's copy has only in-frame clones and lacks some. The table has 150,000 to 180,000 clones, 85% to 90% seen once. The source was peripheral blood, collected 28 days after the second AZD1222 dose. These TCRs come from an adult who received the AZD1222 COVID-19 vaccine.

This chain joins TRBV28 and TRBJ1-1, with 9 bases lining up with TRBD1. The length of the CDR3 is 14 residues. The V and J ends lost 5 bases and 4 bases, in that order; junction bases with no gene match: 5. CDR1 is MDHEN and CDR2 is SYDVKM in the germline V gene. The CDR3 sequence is CASSRDRVVTEAFF. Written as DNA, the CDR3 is TGTGCCAGCAGTAGGGACAGGGTGGTCACTGAAGCTTTCTTT. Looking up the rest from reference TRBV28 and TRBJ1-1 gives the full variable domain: DVKVTQSSRYLVKRTGEKVFLECVQDMDHENMFWYRQDPGLGLRLIYFSYDVKMKEKGDIPEGYSVSREKKERFSLILESASTNQTSMYLCASSRDRVVTEAFFGQGTRLTVV.

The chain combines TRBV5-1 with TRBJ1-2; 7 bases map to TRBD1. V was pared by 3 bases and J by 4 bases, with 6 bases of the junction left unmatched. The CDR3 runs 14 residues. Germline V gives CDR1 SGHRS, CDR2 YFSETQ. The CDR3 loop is CASSWQGDGYGYTF. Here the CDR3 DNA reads TGCGCCAGCAGCTGGCAGGGGGATGGCTATGGCTACACCTTC.

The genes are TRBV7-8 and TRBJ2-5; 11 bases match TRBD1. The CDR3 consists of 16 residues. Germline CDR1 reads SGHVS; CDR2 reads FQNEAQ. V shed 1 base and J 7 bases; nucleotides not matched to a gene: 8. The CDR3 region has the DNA TGTGCCAGCAGCTTAGGGGACAGGGGGTCCAGGGGGACCCAGTACTTC. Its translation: CASSLGDRGSRGTQYF.

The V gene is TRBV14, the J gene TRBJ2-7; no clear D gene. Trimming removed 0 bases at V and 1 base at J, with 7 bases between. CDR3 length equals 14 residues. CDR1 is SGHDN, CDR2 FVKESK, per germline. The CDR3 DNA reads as TGTGCCAGCAGCCAAGACCTGGGTTCCTACGAGCAGTACTTC. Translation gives CASSQDLGSYEQYF.

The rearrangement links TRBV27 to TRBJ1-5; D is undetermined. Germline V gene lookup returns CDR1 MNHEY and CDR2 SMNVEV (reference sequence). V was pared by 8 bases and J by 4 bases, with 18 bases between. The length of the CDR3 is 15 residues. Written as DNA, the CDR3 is TGTGCCAGCGGCTCTTGGGCTCCTGGGAATCAGCCCCAGCATTTT. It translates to CASGSWAPGNQPQHF.

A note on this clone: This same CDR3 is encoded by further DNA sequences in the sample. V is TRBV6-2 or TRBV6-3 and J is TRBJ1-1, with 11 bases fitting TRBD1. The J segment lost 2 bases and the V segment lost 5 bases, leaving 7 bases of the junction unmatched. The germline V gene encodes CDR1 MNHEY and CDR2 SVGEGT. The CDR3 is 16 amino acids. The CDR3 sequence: CASSTGQGARNTEAFF. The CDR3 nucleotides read TGTGCCAGCAGTACAGGACAGGGGGCGCGTAACACTGAAGCTTTCTTT.

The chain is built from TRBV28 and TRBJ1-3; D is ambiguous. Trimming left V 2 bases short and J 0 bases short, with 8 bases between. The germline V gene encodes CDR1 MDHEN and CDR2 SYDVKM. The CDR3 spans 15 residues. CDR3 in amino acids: CASSLTRVSGNTIYF. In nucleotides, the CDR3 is TGTGCCAGCAGTTTAACCCGGGTCTCTGGAAACACCATATATTTT.

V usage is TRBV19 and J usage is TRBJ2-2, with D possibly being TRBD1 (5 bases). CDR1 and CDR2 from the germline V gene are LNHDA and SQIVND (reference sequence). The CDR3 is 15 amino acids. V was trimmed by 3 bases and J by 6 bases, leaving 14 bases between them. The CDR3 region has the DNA TGTGCCAGTAGTATCGCTGGGGCCGCCGCCGGGGAGCTGTTTTTT. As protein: CASSIAGAAAGELFF.

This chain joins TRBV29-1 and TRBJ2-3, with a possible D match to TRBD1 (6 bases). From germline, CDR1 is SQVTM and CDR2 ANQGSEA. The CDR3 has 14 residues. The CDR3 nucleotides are TGCAGTTCTAAGAGGGGGAGTGGCACAGATACGCAGTATTTT. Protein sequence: CSSKRGSGTDTQYF.

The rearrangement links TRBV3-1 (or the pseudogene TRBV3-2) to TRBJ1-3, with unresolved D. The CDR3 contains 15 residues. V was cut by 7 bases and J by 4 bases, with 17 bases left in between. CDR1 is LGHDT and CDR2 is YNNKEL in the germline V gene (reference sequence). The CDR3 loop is CASTDRFTGGNTIYF. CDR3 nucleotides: TGTGCCAGCACCGACCGCTTTACGGGCGGAAACACCATATATTTT.

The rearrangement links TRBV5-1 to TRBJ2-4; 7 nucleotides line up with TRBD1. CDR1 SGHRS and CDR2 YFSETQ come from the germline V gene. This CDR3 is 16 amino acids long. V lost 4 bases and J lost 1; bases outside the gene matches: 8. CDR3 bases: TGCGCCAGCAGCAATGACAGGGCCGGGGCCAAAAACATTCAGTACTTC. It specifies CASSNDRAGAKNIQYF.

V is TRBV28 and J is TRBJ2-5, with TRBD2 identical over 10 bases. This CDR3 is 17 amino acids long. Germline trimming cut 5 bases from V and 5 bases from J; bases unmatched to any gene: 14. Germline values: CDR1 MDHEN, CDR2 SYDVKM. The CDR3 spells CASSPPRAGGPFETQYF. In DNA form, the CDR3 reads TGTGCCAGCAGTCCCCCCCGAGCGGGAGGGCCTTTTGAGACCCAGTACTTC.

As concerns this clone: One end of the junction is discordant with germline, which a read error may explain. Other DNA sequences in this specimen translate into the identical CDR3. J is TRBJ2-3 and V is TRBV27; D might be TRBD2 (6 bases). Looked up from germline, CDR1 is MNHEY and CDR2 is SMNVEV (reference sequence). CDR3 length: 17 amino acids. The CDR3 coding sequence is TGTGCTAGCAGTTGGAGGGCCCTTAATGTCGTTACAGATACGCAGTATTTT. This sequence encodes CASSWRALNVVTDTQYF.

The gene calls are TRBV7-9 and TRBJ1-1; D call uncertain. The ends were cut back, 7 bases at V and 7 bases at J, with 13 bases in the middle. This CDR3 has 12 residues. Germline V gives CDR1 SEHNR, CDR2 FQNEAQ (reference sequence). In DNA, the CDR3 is TGTGCCAGCACTGACCAGCGCAATGAAGCTTTCTTT. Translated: CASTDQRNEAFF.

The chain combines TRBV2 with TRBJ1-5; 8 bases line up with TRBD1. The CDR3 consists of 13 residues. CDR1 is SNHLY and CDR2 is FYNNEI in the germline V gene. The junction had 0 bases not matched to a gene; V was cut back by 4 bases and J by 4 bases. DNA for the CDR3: TGTGCCAGCAGTGGGACAGGGAATCAGCCCCAGCATTTT. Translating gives CASSGTGNQPQHF.

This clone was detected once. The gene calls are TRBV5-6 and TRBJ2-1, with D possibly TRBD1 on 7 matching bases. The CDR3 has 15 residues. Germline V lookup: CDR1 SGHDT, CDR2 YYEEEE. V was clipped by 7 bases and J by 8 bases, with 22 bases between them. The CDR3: CASSGGRLPKDEQFF. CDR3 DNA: TGTGCCAGCTCAGGGGGGCGGTTACCGAAGGATGAGCAGTTCTTC.

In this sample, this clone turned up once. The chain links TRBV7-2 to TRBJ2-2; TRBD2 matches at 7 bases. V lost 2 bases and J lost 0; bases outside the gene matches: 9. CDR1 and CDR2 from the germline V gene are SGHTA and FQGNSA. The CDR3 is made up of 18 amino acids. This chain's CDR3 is CASSLRPASGPNTGELFF. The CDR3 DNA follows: TGTGCCAGCAGCTTACGTCCGGCTAGCGGACCGAACACCGGGGAGCTGTTTTTT.

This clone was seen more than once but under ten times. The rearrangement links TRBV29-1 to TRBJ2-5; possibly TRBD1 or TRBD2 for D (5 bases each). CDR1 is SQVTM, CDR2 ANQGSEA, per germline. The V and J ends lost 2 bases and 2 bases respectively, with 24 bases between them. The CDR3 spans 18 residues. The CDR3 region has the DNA TGCAGCGTTGAAAGCGACCGGAACGAGGGTAGGGGTCAAGAGACCCAGTACTTC. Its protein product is CSVESDRNEGRGQETQYF.

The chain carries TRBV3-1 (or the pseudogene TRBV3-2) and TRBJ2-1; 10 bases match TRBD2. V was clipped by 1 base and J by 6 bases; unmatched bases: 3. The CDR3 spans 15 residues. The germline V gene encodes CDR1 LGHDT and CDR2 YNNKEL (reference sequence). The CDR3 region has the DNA TGTGCCAGCAGCCAAGTGCTAGCGGGAGTCAATGAGCAGTTCTTC. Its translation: CASSQVLAGVNEQFF.

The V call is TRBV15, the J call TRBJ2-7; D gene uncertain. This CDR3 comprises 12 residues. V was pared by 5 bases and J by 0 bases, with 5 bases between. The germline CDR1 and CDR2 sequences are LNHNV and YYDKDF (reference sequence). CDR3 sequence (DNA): TGTGCCACCAGCGCGGACTCCTACGAGCAGTACTTC. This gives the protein CATSADSYEQYF.

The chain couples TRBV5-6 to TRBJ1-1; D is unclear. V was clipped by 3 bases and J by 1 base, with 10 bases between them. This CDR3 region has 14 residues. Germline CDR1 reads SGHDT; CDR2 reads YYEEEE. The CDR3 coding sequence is TGTGCCAGCAGCTACCGGGAAGGGAACACTGAAGCTTTCTTT. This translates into CASSYREGNTEAFF.

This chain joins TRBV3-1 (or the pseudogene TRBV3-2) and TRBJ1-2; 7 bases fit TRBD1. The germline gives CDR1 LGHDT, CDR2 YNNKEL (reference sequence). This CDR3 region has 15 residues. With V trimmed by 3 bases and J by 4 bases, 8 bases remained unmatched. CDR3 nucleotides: TGTGCCAGCAGCCAGGGGAGGGGGCAAATCTATGGCTACACCTTC. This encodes CASSQGRGQIYGYTF.

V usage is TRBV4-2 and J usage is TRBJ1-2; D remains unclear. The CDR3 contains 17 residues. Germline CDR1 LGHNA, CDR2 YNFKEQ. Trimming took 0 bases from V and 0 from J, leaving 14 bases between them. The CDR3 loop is CASSQDLGRSSNYGYTF. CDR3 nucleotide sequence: TGTGCCAGCAGCCAAGATCTAGGACGGAGTTCTAACTATGGCTACACCTTC.

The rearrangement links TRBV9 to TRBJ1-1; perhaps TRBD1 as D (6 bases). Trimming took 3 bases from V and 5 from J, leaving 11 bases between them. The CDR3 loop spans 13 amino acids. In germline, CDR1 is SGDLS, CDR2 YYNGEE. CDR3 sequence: CASSGGGRTEAFF. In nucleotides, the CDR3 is TGTGCCAGCAGCGGAGGGGGGCGGACTGAAGCTTTCTTT.

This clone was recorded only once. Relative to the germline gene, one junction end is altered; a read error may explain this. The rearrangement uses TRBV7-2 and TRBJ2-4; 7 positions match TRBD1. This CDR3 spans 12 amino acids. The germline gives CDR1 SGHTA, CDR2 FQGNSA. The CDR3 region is CASSLDRGLWNF. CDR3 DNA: TGTGCCAGCAGCTTAGACAGGGGCCTGTGGAACTTC.

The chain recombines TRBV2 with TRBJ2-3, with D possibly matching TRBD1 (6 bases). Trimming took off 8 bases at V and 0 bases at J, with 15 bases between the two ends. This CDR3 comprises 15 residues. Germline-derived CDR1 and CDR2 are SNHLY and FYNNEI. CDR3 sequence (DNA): TGTGCCAGCCTCCCCGGACAGTCAAGCACAGATACGCAGTATTTT. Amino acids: CASLPGQSSTDTQYF.

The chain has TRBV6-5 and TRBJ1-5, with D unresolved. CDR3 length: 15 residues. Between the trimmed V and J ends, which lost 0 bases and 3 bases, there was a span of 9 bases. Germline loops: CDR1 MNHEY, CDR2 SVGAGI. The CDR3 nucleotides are TGTGCCAGCAGTTACTCGTCCACCTCCAATCAGCCCCAGCATTTT. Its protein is CASSYSSTSNQPQHF.

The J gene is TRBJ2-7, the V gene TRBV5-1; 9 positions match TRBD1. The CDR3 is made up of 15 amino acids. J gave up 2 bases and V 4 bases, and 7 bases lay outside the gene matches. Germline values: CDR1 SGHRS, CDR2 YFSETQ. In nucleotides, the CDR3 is TGCGCCAGCAGCGAACAGGGGGCCGCCCCCTACGAGCAGTACTTC. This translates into CASSEQGAAPYEQYF. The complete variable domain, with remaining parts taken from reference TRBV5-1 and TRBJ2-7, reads KAGVTQTPRYLIKTRGQQVTLSCSPISGHRSVSWYQQTPGQGLQFLFEYFSETQRNKGNFPGRFSGRQFSNSRSEMNVSTLELGDSALYLCASSEQGAAPYEQYFGPGTRLTVT.

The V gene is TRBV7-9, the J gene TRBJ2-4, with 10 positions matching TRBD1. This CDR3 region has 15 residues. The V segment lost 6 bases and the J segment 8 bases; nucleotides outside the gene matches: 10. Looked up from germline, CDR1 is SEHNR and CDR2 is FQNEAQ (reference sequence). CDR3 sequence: CASRDTGTGEDIQYF. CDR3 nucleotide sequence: TGTGCCAGCAGAGATACCGGGACAGGGGAAGACATTCAGTACTTC.

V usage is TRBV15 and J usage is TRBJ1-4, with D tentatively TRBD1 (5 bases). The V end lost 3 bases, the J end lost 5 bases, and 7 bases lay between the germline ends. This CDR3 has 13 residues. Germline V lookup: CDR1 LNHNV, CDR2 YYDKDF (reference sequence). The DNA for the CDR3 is TGTGCCACCAGCAGCCCAGGGAATGAAAAACTGTTTTTT. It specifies CATSSPGNEKLFF.